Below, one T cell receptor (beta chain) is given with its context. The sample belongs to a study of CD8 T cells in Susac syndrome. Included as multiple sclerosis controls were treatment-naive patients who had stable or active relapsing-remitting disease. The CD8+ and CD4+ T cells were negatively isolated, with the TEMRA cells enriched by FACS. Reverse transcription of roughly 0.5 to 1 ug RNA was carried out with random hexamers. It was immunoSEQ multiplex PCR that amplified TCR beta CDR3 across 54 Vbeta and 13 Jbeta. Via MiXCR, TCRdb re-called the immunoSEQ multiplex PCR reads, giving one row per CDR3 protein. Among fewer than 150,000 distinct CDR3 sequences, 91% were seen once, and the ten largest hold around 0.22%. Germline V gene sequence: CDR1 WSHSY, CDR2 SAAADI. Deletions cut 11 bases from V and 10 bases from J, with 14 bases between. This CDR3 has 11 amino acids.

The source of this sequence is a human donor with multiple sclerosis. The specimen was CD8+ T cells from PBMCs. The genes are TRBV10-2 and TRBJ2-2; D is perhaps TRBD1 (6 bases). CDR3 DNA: TGCGCCCCCCAGGGGCGCGAGGAGCTGTTTTTT. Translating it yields CAPQGREELFF.